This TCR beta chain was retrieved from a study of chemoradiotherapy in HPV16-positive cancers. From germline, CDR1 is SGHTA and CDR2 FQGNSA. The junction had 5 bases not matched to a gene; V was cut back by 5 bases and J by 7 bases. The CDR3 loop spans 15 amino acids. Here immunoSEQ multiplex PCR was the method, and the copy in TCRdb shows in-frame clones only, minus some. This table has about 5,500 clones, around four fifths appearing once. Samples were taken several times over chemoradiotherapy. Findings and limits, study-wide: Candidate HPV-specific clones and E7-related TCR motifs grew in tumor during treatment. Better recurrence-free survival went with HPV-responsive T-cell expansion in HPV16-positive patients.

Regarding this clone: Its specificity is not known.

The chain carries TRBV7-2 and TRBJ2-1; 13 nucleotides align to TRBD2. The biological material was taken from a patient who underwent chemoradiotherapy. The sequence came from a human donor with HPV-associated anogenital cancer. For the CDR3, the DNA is TGTGCCAGCAGCATGACTAGCGGGGGGTTAAATGAGCAGTTCTTC. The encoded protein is CASSMTSGGLNEQFF.